What follows describes a single T cell receptor beta chain. Its cognate antigen has yet to be identified. No much larger clone exists at a distance of one base, and base qualities are not known. The data originate from a study of control samples from healthy donors and cancer patients (dated by TCRdb to the early 2020s). V has 4 bases trimmed and J has 1 base trimmed; junction bases matching no gene number 10. From the cysteine through the phenylalanine, the CDR3 covers 19 amino acids. Solely the CDR3 DNA is kept, with 57 bases framed from the first base. According to the germline V gene, CDR1 reads MNHNS and CDR2 reads SASEGT. Library creation used the immunoSEQ multiplex PCR assay. TCRdb provides this immuneACCESS table in a form limited to in-frame rearrangements. Some clones are lacking; in checked studies, under half of them reflect an unresolved V gene, and why the rest are absent is not known. The sample table shows 95,000 to 150,000 clones, and 89% are seen once. Around 40% of the sample is in the top ten clones.

The chain was built from TRBV6-1 and TRBJ2-3, with 14 bases aligning to TRBD2. The specimen was blood. The clonotype comes from a middle-aged man in good health. The CDR3 reads as follows: CASSVLGTSGGLRTDTQYF. The nucleotide sequence reads as follows: TGTGCCAGCAGTGTTTTGGGGACTAGCGGGGGATTACGCACAGATACGCAGTATTTT.